This is a list of T cell receptor beta chains from one sample in a study of beta chain features in type 1 diabetes. Sequencing used immunoSEQ multiplex PCR; TCRdb keeps in-frame clones, though not all of them. The data hold about 150,000 clones, with about 44% observed a single time. Specimen: Tregs from blood. These receptors all stem from a man aged 18 to 29 in good health. Each CDR3 is given with its conserved first and last residue. D genes are given only for firm matches. Clone size is stated in some rows and not others, as once, few, many or a class when expanded.

TRBV5-6	.	.	TRBJ1-2	TGTGCCAGCAGCTTGGTCCTTGGCCCCTATGGCTACACCTTC	CASSLVLGPYGYTF
TRBV4-2	.	.	TRBJ1-1	TGTGCCAGCAGCCAAACCCGACAGGATGAAGCTTTCTTT	CASSQTRQDEAFF
TRBV19	.	TRBD1	TRBJ1-2	TGTGCCAGTAGTACTCTCGGGACAGGGGTCGGGAACTATGGCTACACCTTC	CASSTLGTGVGNYGYTF
TRBV5-1	few	TRBD2	TRBJ2-7	TGCGCCAGCAACCAACTAGCGGGAGCTTTCTACGAGCAGTACTTC	CASNQLAGAFYEQYF
TRBV2	.	TRBD2	TRBJ2-7	TGTGCCAGCAGGGGGACTAGCGGGAGTCCCTACGAGCAGTACTTC	CASRGTSGSPYEQYF
TRBV23-1	few	TRBD1	TRBJ2-1	TGCGCCAGCAGTCAACCTCGTGGCAGGGGGCTCCACAATGAGCAGTTCTTC	CASSQPRGRGLHNEQFF
TRBV7-9	.	TRBD1	TRBJ1-6	TGTGCCAGCAGCGTGGGACAGGTAACAAATTCACCCCTCCACTTT	CASSVGQVTNSPLHF
TRBV5-1	.	.	TRBJ1-1	TGCGCCAGCAGCTTGGGGCAGGGATGGTTGGGCACTGAAGCTTTCTTT	CASSLGQGWLGTEAFF
TRBV6-5	.	TRBD1	TRBJ2-7	TGTGCCAGCAGTATTCAACGAGACAGGGGGCATGAGCAGTACTTC	CASSIQRDRGHEQYF
TRBV28	.	TRBD2	TRBJ2-1	TGTGCCAGCAGTTTCTTGGGTCGTATTAGCGGGGTGGGATATGAGCAGTTCTTC	CASSFLGRISGVGYEQFF
TRBV4-3	.	.	TRBJ1-5	TGCGCCAGCAGCCAGGGCGGGACGGATCAGCCCCAGCATTTT	CASSQGGTDQPQHF
TRBV6-5	.	TRBD1	TRBJ1-2	TGTGCCAGCAGTTGGACAGGAATTAATGGCTACACCTTC	CASSWTGINGYTF
TRBV7-2	.	TRBD2	TRBJ2-4	TGTGCCAGCAGCTTAGCGGGACTAGCGGGAGTACGCTACTTC	CASSLAGLAGVRYF
TRBV9	once	TRBD2	TRBJ2-3	TGTGCCAGCAGCGTAGATCTAGCGGGAATCACAGATACGCAGTATTTT	CASSVDLAGITDTQYF
TRBV5-5	once	TRBD1	TRBJ2-5	TGTGCCGGCGGCGGACAGGGCCTGATCCAAGAGACCCAGTACTTC	CAGGGQGLIQETQYF
TRBV7-2	.	TRBD2	TRBJ2-3	TGTGCCAGCAGCTGGGGAGGGCAGTTCACAGATACGCAGTATTTT	CASSWGGQFTDTQYF
TRBV5-4	few	.	TRBJ1-6	TGTGCCAGCAGCTTGCGTTCAGGGCGTAATTCACCCCTCCACTTT	CASSLRSGRNSPLHF
TRBV7-2	.	TRBD2	TRBJ2-2	TGTGCCAGCAGCAGGGGACTAGCGAACACCGGGGAGCTGTTTTTT	CASSRGLANTGELFF
TRBV7-6	.	.	TRBJ2-1	TGTGCCAGCAGCTTAAACAGGGAGGGCAATGAGCAGTTCTTC	CASSLNREGNEQFF
TRBV19	few	TRBD2	TRBJ2-1	TGTGCCAGTAGACTAGCGGGGGGACATGAGCAGTTCTTC	CASRLAGGHEQFF
TRBV6-1	few	.	TRBJ2-7	TGTGCCAGCAGTGAAGCGAGGCGGCTAGTAAGTCGCGAGCAGTACTTC	CASSEARRLVSREQYF
TRBV2	.	.	TRBJ1-6	TGTGCCAGCAGTGAATGGGGGGTTGCATCCTATAATTCACCCCTCCACTTT	CASSEWGVASYNSPLHF
TRBV6-6	few	TRBD2	TRBJ2-7	TGTGCCAGCAGTCTGGGACTAGCGGGATTGATTTACGAGCAGTACTTC	CASSLGLAGLIYEQYF
TRBV27	.	.	TRBJ2-5	TGTGCCAGCAGTTTATCGGGTTGGGGAGAAGAGACCCAGTACTTC	CASSLSGWGEETQYF
TRBV10-1	.	.	TRBJ2-2	TGCGCCAGCAGGGGAAGCGGGCAAACGAACACCGGGGAGCTGTTTTTT	CASRGSGQTNTGELFF
TRBV5-1	few	.	TRBJ2-1	TGCGCCAGCAGCTTGCAAGGCAGGGAAATTAATGAGCAGTTCTTC	CASSLQGREINEQFF
TRBV7-2	few	.	TRBJ1-1	TGTGCCAGCAGCTTGGCAGGAGGGAACACTGAAGCTTTCTTT	CASSLAGGNTEAFF
TRBV5-1	.	TRBD1	TRBJ1-2	TGCGCCAGCAGCGAGGGACAGACCAGCTACACCTTC	CASSEGQTSYTF
TRBV6-6	few	.	TRBJ1-2	TGTGCCAGCACCCGGGAGAAGTATGGCTACACCTTC	CASTREKYGYTF
TRBV7-2	once	.	TRBJ1-2	TGTGCCAGCAGCCAGGCCTATGGCTACACCTTC	CASSQAYGYTF
TRBV7-9	few	TRBD1	TRBJ1-1	TGTGCCAGCATAGCGACCGGGACAGAGGCTTTCTTT	CASIATGTEAFF
TRBV25-1	.	.	TRBJ1-2	TGTGCCAGCAGTGATGCGGAATACTATGGCTACACCTTC	CASSDAEYYGYTF
TRBV5-1	.	.	TRBJ2-7	TGCGCCAGCAGTTCGGGGTTCGACGAGCAGTACTTC	CASSSGFDEQYF
TRBV9	.	.	TRBJ2-5	TGTGCCAGCAGCCCCCAGGGCCCCAGGGAGACCCAGTACTTC	CASSPQGPRETQYF
TRBV28	few	.	TRBJ2-1	TGTGCCAGCAGTTTAACACTAGTCCCCTACAATGAGCAGTTCTTC	CASSLTLVPYNEQFF
TRBV28	.	.	TRBJ1-3	TGTGCCAGCAGTTCTCCGGGTTATGGTGGAAACACCATATATTTT	CASSSPGYGGNTIYF
TRBV10-3	.	.	TRBJ2-1	TGTGCCATCAGTGAGTCGAGGTTTGCCCTCAATGAGCAGTTCTTC	CAISESRFALNEQFF
TRBV9	.	.	TRBJ2-7	TGTGCCAGCAGCGCCTGGGACATTTCCTACGAGCAGTACTTC	CASSAWDISYEQYF
TRBV4-3	few	TRBD2	TRBJ2-7	TGCGCCAGCAGCCAGGGGACTAGCGGGAGGGCCTACGAGCAGTACTTC	CASSQGTSGRAYEQYF
TRBV27	.	TRBD2	TRBJ2-1	TGTGCCAGCAGTGCGAGACTAGCGGGAAAGGGCAATGAGCAGTTCTTC	CASSARLAGKGNEQFF
TRBV28	.	.	TRBJ2-5	TGTGCCAGCAGTTCCCCCCGACTTGGAGAGACCCAGTACTTC	CASSSPRLGETQYF
TRBV6-6	.	TRBD2	TRBJ2-7	TGTGCCAGCAGTCACACCGGGAGGGGGGGAGCCTACGAGCAGTACTTC	CASSHTGRGGAYEQYF
TRBV6-5	few	.	TRBJ2-7	TGTGCCAGCAGTCAGGGCTTTTTTTACGAGCAGTACTTC	CASSQGFFYEQYF
TRBV18	few	TRBD1	TRBJ2-7	TGTGCCAGCTCACCACCTGGGACAGACTTCTCCTACGAGCAGTACTTC	CASSPPGTDFSYEQYF
TRBV6-5	.	.	TRBJ2-7	TGTGCCAGCAGTTACACAGGTACCTACGAGCAGTACTTC	CASSYTGTYEQYF
TRBV4-1	.	.	TRBJ2-4	TGCGCCAGCAGCCGGACCACAACCCAGGGGGAGGACATTCAGTACTTC	CASSRTTTQGEDIQYF
TRBV6-4	once	.	TRBJ1-5	TGTGCCAGCAGTGACGCGGGTCAATGTAGCAATCAGCCCCAGCATTTT	CASSDAGQCSNQPQHF
TRBV10-3	.	TRBD2	TRBJ2-3	TGTGCCATCAGTGCCTATAGCGGGAGGGCCACAGATACGCAGTATTTT	CAISAYSGRATDTQYF
TRBV7-3	.	TRBD2	TRBJ2-7	TGTGCCAGCAGCTTACGACTAGCGGGAGGCTACGAGCAGTACTTC	CASSLRLAGGYEQYF
TRBV20-1	few	.	TRBJ2-3	TGCAGTGCTAAGGGGTCAGATACGCAGTATTTT	CSAKGSDTQYF
TRBV6-5	.	.	TRBJ2-7	TGTGCCAGCAGAGGGACAACCTACGAGCAGTACTTC	CASRGTTYEQYF
TRBV7-3	.	.	TRBJ2-3	TGTGCCAGCAGCTTAGGCGGGGTAGGGACAGATACGCAGTATTTT	CASSLGGVGTDTQYF
TRBV5-8	.	TRBD1	TRBJ2-7	TGTGCCAGCAGCTGGGACAGGAGCTCCTACGAGCAGTACTTC	CASSWDRSSYEQYF